This entry describes one TCR beta chain. Its antigen remains unknown. This sample was included in a study of T cell responses to AZD1222 COVID-19 vaccine. Sequencing was performed with immunoSEQ multiplex PCR; in TCRdb, only in-frame clones are kept and a portion is missing. The sample comprises about 110,000 clones, around 91% of which are singletons, and around 7.6% rests with the top ten. CDR3 length: 18 residues. V was trimmed by 3 bases and J by 3 bases, leaving 23 bases between them. The germline V gene encodes CDR1 KGHSH and CDR2 LQKENI. General observations from the study: CD4 TCRs linked to vaccination spanned spike, dominating at 160-218 and 743-854. The repertoires were collected only after the peak T cell response. Targeting of unmutated variant regions was reportedly seen in nearly half of spike-specific TCRs. Females made up more of the donors, who were largely white British, and clonal diversity may have come out too low.

Material: peripheral blood, obtained 28 days after the second AZD1222 dose. This receptor was identified in an adult who received the AZD1222 COVID-19 vaccine. The chain employs TRBV18 and TRBJ1-2, with D uncertain. The CDR3 DNA is TGTGCCAGCTCACCTTCGCCCGGACTGTCAGTCTCAGACTATGGCTACACCTTC. Its translation is CASSPSPGLSVSDYGYTF. The full variable domain, its missing parts supplied by reference TRBV18 and TRBJ1-2, is NAGVMQNPRHLVRRRGQEARLRCSPMKGHSHVYWYRQLPEEGLKFMVYLQKENIIDESGMPKERFSAEFPKEGPSILRIQQVVRGDSAAYFCASSPSPGLSVSDYGYTFGSGTRLTVV.